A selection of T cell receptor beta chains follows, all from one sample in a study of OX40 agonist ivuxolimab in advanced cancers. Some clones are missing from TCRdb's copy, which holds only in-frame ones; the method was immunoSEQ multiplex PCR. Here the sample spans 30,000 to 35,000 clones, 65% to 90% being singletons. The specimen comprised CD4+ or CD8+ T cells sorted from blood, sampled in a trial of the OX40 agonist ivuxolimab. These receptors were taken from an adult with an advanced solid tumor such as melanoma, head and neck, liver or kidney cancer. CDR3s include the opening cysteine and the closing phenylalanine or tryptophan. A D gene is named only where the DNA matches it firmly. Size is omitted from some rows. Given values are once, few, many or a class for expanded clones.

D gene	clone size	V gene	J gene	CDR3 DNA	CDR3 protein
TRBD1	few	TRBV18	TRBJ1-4	TGTGCCAGCTCTAGTATACGGGACAGTAATGAAAAACTGTTTTTT	CASSSIRDSNEKLFF
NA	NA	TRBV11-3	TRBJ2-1	TGTGCCAGCAGTTGGCGGGAAGGCTCCTACAATGAGCAGTTCTTC	CASSWREGSYNEQFF
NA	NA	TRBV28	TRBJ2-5	TGTGCCAGCGGGCTAGGGGCTCAGACCCAGTACTTC	CASGLGAQTQYF
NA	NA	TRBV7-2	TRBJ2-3	TGTGCCAGCAGCCTGGGTGGGACAGATACGCAGTATTTT	CASSLGGTDTQYF
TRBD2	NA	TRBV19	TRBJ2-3	TGTGCCAGTTCTAGCGGGGACACCGGGCGAACAGATACGCAGTATTTT	CASSSGDTGRTDTQYF
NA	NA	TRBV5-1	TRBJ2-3	TGCGCCAGCAGCCCGGGGGACCACACAGATACGCAGTATTTT	CASSPGDHTDTQYF
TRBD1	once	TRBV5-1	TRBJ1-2	TGCGCCAGCAGCGCTGGTGGAGGGGGCGTTCACTATGGCTACACCTTC	CASSAGGGGVHYGYTF
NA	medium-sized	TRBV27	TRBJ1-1	TGTGCCAGCAGTTCAAATACAGGGAACACTGAAGCTTTCTTT	CASSSNTGNTEAFF
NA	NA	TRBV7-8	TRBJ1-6	TGTGCCAGCACCCAAGCCGGCCAGGGTAATTCACCCCTCCACTTT	CASTQAGQGNSPLHF
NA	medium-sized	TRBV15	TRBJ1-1	TGTGCCACCAGCAGAGTTTGGGGGCAGGGATTGAACACTGAAGCTTTCTTT	CATSRVWGQGLNTEAFF
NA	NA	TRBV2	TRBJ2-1	TGTGCCAGCAGATTCTTGGGGGAGCGGGATGAGCAGTTCTTC	CASRFLGERDEQFF
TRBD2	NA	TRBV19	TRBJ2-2	TGTGCCTCTAGCGGGAGAGGAGCGACCGGGGAGCTGTTTTTT	CASSGRGATGELFF
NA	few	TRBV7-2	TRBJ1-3	TGTGCCAGCAGTAGGCCCTTCTCTGGAAACACCATATATTTT	CASSRPFSGNTIYF
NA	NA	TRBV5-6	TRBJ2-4	TGTGCCAGCAGCCTAGACGGGGTTTTAGCCAAAAACATTCAGTACTTC	CASSLDGVLAKNIQYF
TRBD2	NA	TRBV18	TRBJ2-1	TGTGCCAGCTCACGTAGGACTAGCGGAGACAATGAGCAGTTCTTC	CASSRRTSGDNEQFF
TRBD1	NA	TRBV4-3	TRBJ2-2	TGCGCCAGCAGCCAACGGGACAGGGGCTACGGGGAGCTGTTTTTT	CASSQRDRGYGELFF
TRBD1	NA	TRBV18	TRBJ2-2	TGTGCCAGCTCACAAGGGACAGGGGGAGACACCGGGGAGCTGTTTTTT	CASSQGTGGDTGELFF
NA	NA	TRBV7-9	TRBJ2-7	TGTGCCAGCAGCCCTAGAGGCGACAGCTACGAGCAGTACTTC	CASSPRGDSYEQYF
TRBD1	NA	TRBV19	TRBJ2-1	TGTGCCAGTAGTTTCTACAGGGGCAATGAGCAGTTCTTC	CASSFYRGNEQFF
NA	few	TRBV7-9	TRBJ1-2	TGTGCCAGCAGCCCCCGGGCGGGTGATGGCTACACCTTC	CASSPRAGDGYTF
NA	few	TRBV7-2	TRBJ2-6	TGTGCCAGCAGCGCACTTACCTCTGGGGCCAACGTCCTGACTTTC	CASSALTSGANVLTF
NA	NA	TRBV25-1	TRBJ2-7	TGTGCCACTCGCAGAGAGGGCTCCTACGAGCAGTACTTC	CATRREGSYEQYF
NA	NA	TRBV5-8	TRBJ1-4	TGTGCCAGCAGCTTGTATCACGAAAAACTGTTTTTT	CASSLYHEKLFF
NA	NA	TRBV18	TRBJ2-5	TGTGCCAGCTCATCTAGGGGGTCGGAAGAGACCCAGTACTTC	CASSSRGSEETQYF
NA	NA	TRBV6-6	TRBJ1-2	TGTGCCAGCAGTTATTTGGAGTATGGCTACACCTTC	CASSYLEYGYTF
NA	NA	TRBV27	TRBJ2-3	TGTGCCAGCAGCCGCGGACAGCACACAGATACGCAGTATTTT	CASSRGQHTDTQYF
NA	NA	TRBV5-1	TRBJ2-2	TGCGCCAGCAGCCTCCCCACGTTGACCGGGGAGCTGTTTTTT	CASSLPTLTGELFF
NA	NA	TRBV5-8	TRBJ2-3	TGTGCCAGCAGCTTCGGGGCAGATACGCAGTATTTT	CASSFGADTQYF
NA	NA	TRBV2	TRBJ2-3	TGTGCCAGCAGTAAGGTCCTACCTGGGCTTAGCACAGATACGCAGTATTTT	CASSKVLPGLSTDTQYF
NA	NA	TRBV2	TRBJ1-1	TGTGCCAGCAGTGAATGGAACACTGAAGCTTTCTTT	CASSEWNTEAFF
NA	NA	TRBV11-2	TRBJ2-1	TGTGCCAGCAGCTTAGGCAACTACAATGAGCAGTTCTTC	CASSLGNYNEQFF
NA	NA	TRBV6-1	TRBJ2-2	TGTGCCAGCAGACCCGGGCGGGGGGAGCTGTTTTTT	CASRPGRGELFF
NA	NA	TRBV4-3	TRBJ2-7	TGCGCCAGCAGCCAGAGGACGGATACCTACGAGCAGTACTTC	CASSQRTDTYEQYF
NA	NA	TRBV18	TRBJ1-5	TGTGCCAGCTCACCAGTCCAGGGTAATCAGCCCCAGCATTTT	CASSPVQGNQPQHF
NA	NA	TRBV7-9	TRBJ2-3	TGTGCCAGCAGCTTCCACGGCTCTAGCACAGATACGCAGTATTTT	CASSFHGSSTDTQYF
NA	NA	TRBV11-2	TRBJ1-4	TGTGCCAGCAGCTCCCCTGGGGGCCTGGTGGCTGAAAAACTGTTTTTT	CASSSPGGLVAEKLFF
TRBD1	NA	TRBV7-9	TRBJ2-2	TGTGCCAGCAGCCCGGGGCAGGGGGCAGGCACCGGGGAGCTGTTTTTT	CASSPGQGAGTGELFF
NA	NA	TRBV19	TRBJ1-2	TGTGCCAGTAGTCCACAGGTTAACTATGGCTACACCTTC	CASSPQVNYGYTF
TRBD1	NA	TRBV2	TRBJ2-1	TGTGCCAGCAGCCTTACCACAGGGGGCAATGAGCAGTTCTTC	CASSLTTGGNEQFF
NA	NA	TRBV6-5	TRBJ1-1	TGTGCCAGCACCCCGGGCAGGGGTCTGAACACTGAAGCTTTCTTT	CASTPGRGLNTEAFF
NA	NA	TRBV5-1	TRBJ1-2	TGCGCCAGCAGCTTGGGCCAGGCAAACTATGGCTACACCTTC	CASSLGQANYGYTF